This TCR beta chain was documented in a study of T cells expressing NK-cell markers. Study background: Each TCR beta repertoire originated in sorted T cells that were CD3+CD56+NKG2C+, CD3+CD56+NKG2C- or CD3+CD56-NKG2C+.

UMIs accompanied the 5'RACE template switching by which TCR beta cDNA was made. TCRdb re-called the 5' RACE reads and shows each CDR3 protein once, DNA omitted. The data include 400,000 or so distinct CDR3 sequences; the top ten clones carry around 10%. The CDR3 consists of 16 residues. Germline CDR1 reads SGHRS; CDR2 reads YFSETQ. The rearrangement links TRBV5-1 to TRBJ2-5. The source of this sequence is a woman aged 50 to 65 in good health. The sample consisted of blood T cells: a sorted CD56 or NKG2C T cell subset, CD4+ or CD8+ T cells, or bulk PBMC T cells (not recorded which). This CDR3 is CASSLEEDGDQETQYF.